Sequencing of this TCR beta chain was carried out in a study of cytomegalovirus exposure and HLA in healthy donors. The study's findings and limits: Earlier results showed most TCR beta V segments being productive about 90% or about 30% of the time. As confirmed in vitro, a few CMV-associated chains were specific for CMV antigens. Researchers reported in a later analysis that common viral pathogens appeared linked to several top clusters.

The germline V gene has CDR1 LNHNV and CDR2 YYDKDF (reference sequence). V gave up 5 bases and J gave up 2 bases; unmatched junction bases: 2. The CDR3 has 14 residues. It was with 60 Vbeta and 13 Jbeta primers that the PCR ran. TCRdb's table, derived via immunoSEQ multiplex PCR, lists solely in-frame clones and lacks some. The table lists tens of thousands of clones, under 80% of them singletons. Comments on this clone: Antigen unknown.

The chain joins TRBV15 to TRBJ2-1; TRBD2 matches at 8 bases. This receptor was taken from a male donor in good health and CMV-seropositive. Material for sequencing was PBMCs. The CDR3 loop reads CATSGSGTYNEQFF. The CDR3 DNA reads TGTGCCACCAGCGGTAGCGGGACCTACAATGAGCAGTTCTTC. The variable domain in full, completed from reference TRBV15 and TRBJ2-1, reads DAMVIQNPRYQVTQFGKPVTLSCSQTLNHNVMYWYQQKSSQAPKLLFHYYDKDFNNEADTPDNFQSRRPNTSFCFLDIRSPGLGDTAMYLCATSGSGTYNEQFFGPGTRLTVL.